Following are 13 T cell receptor beta chains from one sample sequenced in a study of vaccination effects on CD4 cells after COVID-19. Their target antigens are unknown. Repertoires were generated with immunoSEQ multiplex PCR, while TCRdb's copy carries only in-frame clones and drops some. The repertoire holds around 50,000 clones, with nearly 75% as singletons. Researchers isolated CD4+ T cells once 9 to 11 days of culture had elapsed. Between March and December 2020, the person had a SARS-CoV-2 infection that PCR confirmed. BNT162b2 vaccine or mRNA-1273 vaccine was given to participants in two doses. This sample comprised CD4+ T cells from PBMCs cultured without peptide, obtained after COVID-19 vaccination. The receptors come from a human donor who had a prior SARS-CoV-2 infection.

The V gene is TRBV5-1, the J gene TRBJ1-2; 9 positions match TRBD1. Germline CDR1 reads SGHRS; CDR2 reads YFSETQ. This CDR3 is 14 amino acids long. The junction had 3 bases not matched to a gene; V was cut back by 2 bases and J by 4 bases. As DNA, the CDR3 is TGCGCCAGCAGCTTATGGACAGGGGCCTATGGCTACACCTTC. This gives the protein CASSLWTGAYGYTF.

J is TRBJ1-2 and V is TRBV24-1; D is ambiguous. The CDR3 runs 13 residues. The germline gives CDR1 KGHDR, CDR2 SFDVKD. Trimming pared 0 bases from V and 7 bases from J, leaving 8 bases between. The CDR3 sequence: CATSDLDGAGYTF. The CDR3 bases are TGTGCCACCAGTGATTTGGACGGAGCTGGCTACACCTTC.

This clone was seen a handful of times. The rearrangement uses TRBV7-3 and TRBJ2-1; 11 bases match TRBD2. This CDR3 spans 17 amino acids. CDR1 SGHTA and CDR2 FQGTGA come from the germline V gene. V shed 5 bases and J 6 bases; nucleotides not matched to a gene: 12. The CDR3 bases are TGTGCCAGCAGCCTGAAAGCCGGGACTAGCGGCATCAATGAGCAGTTCTTC. It encodes CASSLKAGTSGINEQFF.

The chain employs TRBV5-8 and TRBJ1-2; D is perhaps TRBD1 (6 bases). The CDR3 consists of 12 residues. Germline V CDR1 and CDR2: SGHTS, YDEGEE. Trimming cost V 1 base and J 8 bases, with 9 bases left between them. CDR3 DNA sequence: TGTGCCAGCAGCTTGTGGGGGGGCGGCTACACCTTC. Residues: CASSLWGGGYTF.

CDR3 sequence: CASSSIGGEGSSYNSPLHF. The CDR3 DNA reads TGTGCCAGCTCAAGCATCGGGGGAGAGGGTAGTTCCTATAATTCACCCCTCCACTTT. J is TRBJ1-6 and V is TRBV18, with a possible D match to TRBD1 (5 bases). Germline-derived CDR1 and CDR2 are KGHSH and LQKENI. Trimming took off 5 bases at V and 1 base at J, with 21 bases between the two ends. CDR3 length: 19 amino acids.

This chain links TRBV2 with TRBJ1-5, with 10 bases matching TRBD1. Germline loops: CDR1 SNHLY, CDR2 FYNNEI. The CDR3 totals 14 residues. V lost 4 bases, J lost 4 bases, and 1 base stayed unmatched. The CDR3 DNA follows: TGTGCCAGCAGTGGGGACAGGGGTAATCAGCCCCAGCATTTT. Translating it yields CASSGDRGNQPQHF.

The chain joins TRBV4-3 to TRBJ1-3, with TRBD1 identical over 9 bases. V shed 0 bases and J 5 bases; nucleotides not matched to a gene: 8. Germline V lookup: CDR1 LGHNA, CDR2 YSLEER. The CDR3 length is 17 residues. CDR3 amino acids: CASSQDHGTGTRNTIYF. In DNA, the CDR3 is TGCGCCAGCAGCCAAGATCACGGGACAGGGACGAGAAACACCATATATTTT.

The V and J genes are TRBV20-1 and TRBJ2-1, with a weak D call TRBD1 (5 bases). The CDR3 runs 11 residues. With 6 bases removed from V and 7 bases from J, the gap between germline ends came to 10 bases. In germline, CDR1 is DFQATT, CDR2 SNEGSKA (reference sequence). This CDR3 is CSARKGNEQFF. The CDR3, as DNA: TGCAGTGCGAGAAAGGGGAATGAGCAGTTCTTC.

The chain carries TRBV6-2 or TRBV6-3 and TRBJ1-2; TRBD1 matches 8 bases. CDR1 is MNHEY, CDR2 SVGEGT, per germline. The ends lost 5 bases at V and 2 bases at J; junction bases unmatched: 10. CDR3 size: 16 residues. CDR3 in amino acids: CASSQTGQGNNYGYTF. The CDR3 DNA follows: TGTGCCAGCAGTCAAACCGGACAGGGAAACAACTATGGCTACACCTTC.

This clone was seen once. This chain links TRBV9 with TRBJ1-2; D unresolved. Trimming stripped 4 bases from V and 4 bases from J, with 11 bases between. In germline, CDR1 is SGDLS, CDR2 YYNGEE. The CDR3 has 13 amino acids. The CDR3 here is CASSSRTGYGYTF. The CDR3 nucleotides are TGTGCCAGCAGCTCCCGGACCGGCTATGGCTACACCTTC.

This clone was observed a few times. V is TRBV3-1 (or the pseudogene TRBV3-2) and J is TRBJ2-5; TRBD2 is a possible D gene (6 bases). This CDR3 has 14 amino acids. Germline CDR1 reads LGHDT; CDR2 reads YNNKEL (reference sequence). V shed 1 base and J shed 5 bases, with 11 bases lying between them. CDR3 protein: CASSQAQGLETQYF. CDR3 sequence (DNA): TGTGCCAGCAGCCAAGCCCAGGGACTGGAGACCCAGTACTTC.

The chain employs TRBV4-2 and TRBJ1-2; TRBD1 agrees at 12 bases. This CDR3 has 21 amino acids. After removal of 4 bases from V and 3 bases from J, the junction contained 21 bases not matched to a gene. Germline assignment: CDR1 LGHNA and CDR2 YNFKEQ. The CDR3 is CASSPRGPPGTGGFVDYGYTF. The CDR3 nucleotides read TGTGCCAGCAGCCCGCGCGGTCCCCCCGGGACAGGGGGCTTTGTGGACTATGGCTACACCTTC.

This chain's CDR3 is CASNKNRGQGQPQHF. CDR3 in DNA: TGTGCCAGTAATAAAAACAGGGGGCAAGGTCAGCCCCAGCATTTT. The chain combines TRBV19 with TRBJ1-5; 9 bases map to TRBD1. The V gene's germline CDR1 is LNHDA and CDR2 SQIVND (reference sequence). V was clipped by 7 bases and J by 6 bases; unmatched bases: 10. CDR3 length: 15 amino acids.